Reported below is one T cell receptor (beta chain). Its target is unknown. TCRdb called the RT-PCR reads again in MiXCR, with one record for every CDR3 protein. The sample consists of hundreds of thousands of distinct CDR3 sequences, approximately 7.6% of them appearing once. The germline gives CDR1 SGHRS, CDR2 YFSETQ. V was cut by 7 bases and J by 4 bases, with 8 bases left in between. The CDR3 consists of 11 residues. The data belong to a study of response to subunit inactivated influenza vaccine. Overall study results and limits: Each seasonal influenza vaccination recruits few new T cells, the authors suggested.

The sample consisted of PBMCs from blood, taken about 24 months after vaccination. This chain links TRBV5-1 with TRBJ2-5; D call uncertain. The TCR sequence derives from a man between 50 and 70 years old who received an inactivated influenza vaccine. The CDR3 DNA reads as TGCGCCAGCGCTCGACGAGAGACCCAGTACTTC. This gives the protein CASARRETQYF. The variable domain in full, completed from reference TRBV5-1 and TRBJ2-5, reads KAGVTQTPRYLIKTRGQQVTLSCSPISGHRSVSWYQQTPGQGLQFLFEYFSETQRNKGNFPGRFSGRQFSNSRSEMNVSTLELGDSALYLCASARRETQYFGPGTRLLVL.